The 5 T cell receptor beta chains reported below all come from one sample, sequenced in a study of blood T cell repertoires in COVID-19. Measured with immunoSEQ multiplex PCR; TCRdb has only the in-frame clones, and not every one. The sample contains 90,000 to 130,000 clones, around 83% of which appear only once. Source material: peripheral blood. The receptor set was obtained from a man aged 65 to 85 with acute or convalescent COVID-19.

This clone was observed once. The rearrangement links TRBV28 to TRBJ1-5, with D possibly being TRBD1 (5 bases). CDR3 length equals 13 residues. The ends were cut back, 3 bases at V and 11 bases at J, with 14 bases in the middle. Germline lookup yields CDR1 MDHEN and CDR2 SYDVKM. CDR3 in amino acids: CASSFPDTQAQHF. The CDR3 coding sequence is TGTGCCAGCAGTTTCCCGGACACACAAGCCCAGCATTTT. The complete variable domain, with remaining parts taken from reference TRBV28 and TRBJ1-5, reads DVKVTQSSRYLVKRTGEKVFLECVQDMDHENMFWYRQDPGLGLRLIYFSYDVKMKEKGDIPEGYSVSREKKERFSLILESASTNQTSMYLCASSFPDTQAQHFGDGTRLSIL.

This clone is a singleton in its sample. The chain combines TRBV20-1 with TRBJ1-1; D gene ambiguous. Germline CDR1 reads DFQATT; CDR2 reads SNEGSKA (reference sequence). The V and J ends lost 5 bases and 3 bases respectively, with 7 bases between them. This CDR3 region has 11 residues. CDR3 DNA sequence: TGCAGTGCTGGCGGGGACACTGAAGCTTTCTTT. It specifies CSAGGDTEAFF.

This clone has more than one count but fewer than ten. V gene TRBV3-1 (or the pseudogene TRBV3-2) combines with J gene TRBJ1-1; D gene uncertain. Germline V lookup: CDR1 LGHDT, CDR2 YNNKEL (reference sequence). V was cut by 5 bases and J by 1 base, with 8 bases left in between. The CDR3 consists of 13 residues. CDR3 region: CASSSRGNTEAFF. Here the CDR3 DNA reads TGTGCCAGCAGCTCACGGGGGAACACTGAAGCTTTCTTT.

This clone occurred once. CDR3 sequence: CASSLLSVNTEAFF. As DNA, the CDR3 is TGTGCCAGCAGCCTCCTGTCGGTCAACACTGAAGCTTTCTTT. V gene TRBV27 combines with J gene TRBJ1-1; D unresolved. The CDR3 extends over 14 amino acids. V lost 6 bases and J lost 2, with 13 bases in between. CDR1 is MNHEY and CDR2 is SMNVEV in the germline V gene (reference sequence).

The rearrangement links TRBV7-3 to TRBJ2-3, with TRBD2 matching over 9 bases. The CDR3 runs 16 residues. V gave up 0 bases and J gave up 1 base; unmatched junction bases: 2. Germline-derived CDR1 and CDR2 are SGHTA and FQGTGA. The CDR3 DNA sequence: TGTGCCAGCAGCTTAACCCCTAGCGGGGGCACAGATACGCAGTATTTT. It is translated as CASSLTPSGGTDTQYF.